These 14 T cell receptor beta chains came from one sample sequenced in a study of cytotoxic CD8 clonotypes in ibrutinib-treated CLL. Sequencing was performed with immunoSEQ multiplex PCR; in TCRdb, only in-frame clones are kept and a portion is missing. The sample carries 250,000 to 350,000 clones, around 76% recorded once. The sample was PBMCs, taken at disease progression, from a patient treated with ibrutinib. The origin of the receptors is a human donor with chronic lymphocytic leukemia.

This sequence joins TRBV4-3 and TRBJ1-2, with 9 bases matching TRBD1. The CDR3 sequence is 18 residues long. V lost 1 base, J lost 7 bases, and 16 bases stayed unmatched. Germline V CDR1 and CDR2: LGHNA, YSLEER. The CDR3 is CASSQGGGTGYFLTGYTF. In DNA form, the CDR3 reads TGCGCCAGCAGCCAAGGTGGAGGGACAGGGTATTTTTTGACTGGCTACACCTTC.

This clone was found once. The chain combines TRBV27 with TRBJ1-6; unclear D gene. Germline CDR1 and CDR2: MNHEY and SMNVEV (reference sequence). The CDR3 runs 17 residues. Trimming removed 5 bases at V and 0 bases at J, with 14 bases between. CDR3 amino acids: CASSLLWPSSYNSPLHF. In DNA form, the CDR3 reads TGTGCCAGCAGTCTGTTGTGGCCTAGCTCCTATAATTCACCCCTCCACTTT.

V usage is TRBV10-2 and J usage is TRBJ1-2; no reliable D call. Trimming left V 0 bases short and J 0 bases short, with 8 bases between. The CDR3 totals 15 residues. Germline V lookup: CDR1 WSHSY, CDR2 SAAADI. CDR3 loop: CASSESRVPNYGYTF. The CDR3 coding sequence is TGCGCCAGCAGTGAGTCGAGGGTCCCTAACTATGGCTACACCTTC.

This clone has just a few counts. The rearrangement uses TRBV29-1 and TRBJ1-1; TRBD1 matches at 8 bases. Germline values: CDR1 SQVTM, CDR2 ANQGSEA. The V and J ends lost 6 bases and 6 bases, in that order; junction bases with no gene match: 21. The CDR3 is 17 residues long. CDR3 nucleotide sequence: TGCAGCGTGCTCCGGGACAGGTTTCTAAAGTCTACCGCTGAAGCTTTCTTT. Translation gives CSVLRDRFLKSTAEAFF.

This clone was seen a few times. The chain joins TRBV6-5 to TRBJ1-2, with a possible D match to TRBD1 (5 bases). The V end lost 7 bases, the J end lost 8 bases, and 14 bases lay between the germline ends. CDR1 and CDR2 from the germline V gene are MNHEY and SVGAGI. The CDR3 is 12 residues long. CDR3 nucleotides: TGTGCCAGCAACCGGGACGTTGGCGGCTACACCTTC. Residues: CASNRDVGGYTF.

This chain uses TRBV9 with TRBJ2-3; D is possibly TRBD1 (5 bases). The V gene's germline CDR1 is SGDLS and CDR2 YYNGEE. The CDR3 sequence is 14 residues long. V was shortened by 0 bases and J by 2 bases, with 7 bases between the two germline ends. CDR3 DNA sequence: TGTGCCAGCAGCGTAGAACAGGTCACAGATACGCAGTATTTT. It yields the protein CASSVEQVTDTQYF.

The V gene is TRBV5-1, the J gene TRBJ2-1; TRBD2 agrees at 9 bases. The junction had 9 bases not matched to a gene; V was cut back by 0 bases and J by 8 bases. Germline V CDR1 and CDR2: SGHRS, YFSETQ. This CDR3 spans 16 amino acids. CDR3 bases: TGCGCCAGCAGCTTGGTATTTGGCGGGAGGGGTGATGAGCAGTTCTTC. Amino acid sequence: CASSLVFGGRGDEQFF.

This clone was seen only once. V and J are TRBV11-1 and TRBJ2-1; possibly TRBD1 or TRBD2 for D (5 bases each). Germline V gene lookup returns CDR1 SGHAT and CDR2 FQDESV (reference sequence). Deletions cut 6 bases from V and 0 bases from J, with 12 bases between. The CDR3 contains 15 residues. CDR3 protein: CASSLGDPSYNEQFF. The CDR3 DNA follows: TGTGCCAGCAGTCTAGGGGACCCCTCCTACAATGAGCAGTTCTTC.

The chain carries TRBV11-2 and TRBJ2-7; possible D gene TRBD1, 5 bases. In germline, CDR1 is SGHAT, CDR2 FQNNGV. This CDR3 comprises 16 residues. V lost 4 bases and J 4 bases, leaving 20 bases between the germline ends. The CDR3 region has the DNA TGTGCCAGCAGCTGGAAGGGGCCAACTCTAAGGTACGAGCAGTACTTC. It translates to CASSWKGPTLRYEQYF.

On this clone itself: Other DNA sequences of this sample code for an identical CDR3. This chain joins TRBV18 and TRBJ1-2, with D unclear. V was clipped by 2 bases and J by 4 bases, with 8 bases between them. The CDR3 covers 13 residues. Germline CDR1 and CDR2: KGHSH and LQKENI. CDR3 protein: CASSPEGGYGYTF. DNA of the CDR3: TGTGCCAGCTCACCAGAGGGTGGCTATGGCTACACCTTC.

V is TRBV6-4 and J is TRBJ1-2; 12 bases match TRBD1. From germline, CDR1 is MRHNA and CDR2 SNTAGT. The CDR3 runs to 15 residues. V was pared by 8 bases and J by 8 bases, with 12 bases of the junction left unmatched. The CDR3 loop reads CASSPTGTGGAGYTF. The CDR3 DNA reads as TGTGCCAGCTCCCCTACCGGGACAGGGGGCGCAGGCTACACCTTC.

The CDR3 DNA is TGCGCCAGCTATCGGGATCTAGGGGACACTGAAGCTTTCTTT. This sequence encodes CASYRDLGDTEAFF. The chain recombines TRBV5-1 with TRBJ1-1, with D possibly TRBD1 on 5 matching bases. The CDR3 length is 14 residues. V lost 7 bases, J lost 3 bases, and 16 bases lay in between. CDR1 SGHRS and CDR2 YFSETQ come from the germline V gene.

The chain couples TRBV29-1 to TRBJ2-1; 11 positions match TRBD1. Trimming took 6 bases from V and 10 from J; bases not matched to a gene: 8. There are 13 residues in the CDR3. The germline V gene encodes CDR1 SQVTM and CDR2 ANQGSEA. The CDR3 DNA sequence: TGCAGCGTGGACGGACAGGGGGCAGGAGAGCAGTTCTTC. Protein: CSVDGQGAGEQFF.

This clone was recorded only once. This sequence joins TRBV7-9 and TRBJ1-3; D is unresolved. The V gene's germline CDR1 is SEHNR and CDR2 FQNEAQ (reference sequence). The germline V and J ends were trimmed by 4 bases and 6 bases, with 25 bases remaining between them. The CDR3 spans 18 residues. CDR3 sequence reads: CASSSHKTNLTLLNTIYF. Here the CDR3 DNA reads TGTGCCAGCAGCTCCCATAAGACAAATTTAACACTCCTAAACACCATATATTTT.